This TCR beta chain was sequenced during a study of cytomegalovirus exposure and HLA in healthy donors. Study information: The roughly 700 first-cohort repertoires and the 110 or so validation repertoires shared the same platform, a later analysis reported.

This CDR3 is built from 20 residues. The junction had 18 bases not matched to a gene; V was cut back by 3 bases and J by 0 bases. Germline V gene data show CDR1 as SGHTA and CDR2 as FQGTGA. Concerning this clone itself: Its antigen is as yet unknown.

Libraries were prepared by immunoSEQ multiplex PCR; TCRdb keeps only in-frame clonotypes and omits some of them. The table shows about 400,000 clones, with 70% to 90% occurring only once. Separate from the roughly 700-subject first cohort, the approximately 120-subject validation cohort was the one that the donors belonged to. Overall study results and limits: The CMV antigen specificity of a few CMV-associated chains was confirmed through in vitro analysis.

The sequenced material came from PBMCs. The clonotype was recovered from a young woman in good health and CMV-seronegative. The chain recombines TRBV7-3 with TRBJ2-3; 7 bases agree with TRBD1. CDR3 in DNA: TGTGCCAGCAGCTTGGCCGGGTGGACGCCTGGCAGGGGGAGCACAGATACGCAGTATTTT. Residues: CASSLAGWTPGRGSTDTQYF.